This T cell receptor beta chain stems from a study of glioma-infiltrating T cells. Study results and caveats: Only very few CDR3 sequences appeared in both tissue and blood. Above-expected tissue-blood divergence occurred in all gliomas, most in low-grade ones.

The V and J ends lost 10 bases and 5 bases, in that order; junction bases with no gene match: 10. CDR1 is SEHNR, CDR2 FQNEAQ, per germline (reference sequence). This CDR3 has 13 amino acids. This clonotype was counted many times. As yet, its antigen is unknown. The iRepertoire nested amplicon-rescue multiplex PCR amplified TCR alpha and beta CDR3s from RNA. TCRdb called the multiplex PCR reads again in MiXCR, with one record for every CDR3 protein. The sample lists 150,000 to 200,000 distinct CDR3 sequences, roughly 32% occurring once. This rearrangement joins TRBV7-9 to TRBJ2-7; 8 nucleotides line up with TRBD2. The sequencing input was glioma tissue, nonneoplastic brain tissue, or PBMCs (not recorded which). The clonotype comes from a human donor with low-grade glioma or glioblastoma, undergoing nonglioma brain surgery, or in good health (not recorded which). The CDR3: CATAGGAPDEQYF. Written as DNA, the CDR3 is TGTGCCACGGCCGGGGGGGCCCCTGACGAGCAGTACTTC.